This T cell receptor (beta chain) was identified in a study of cytomegalovirus exposure and HLA in healthy donors. CDR1 is MDHEN and CDR2 is SYDVKM in the germline V gene. V lost 8 bases to trimming and J lost 5 bases; unmatched junction nucleotides: 3. CDR3 length equals 13 residues. In its sample, this clone was seen a few times. The antigen is unknown. This PCR relied on a set of 60 Vbeta primers and 13 Jbeta primers. Using immunoSEQ multiplex PCR, the repertoire was profiled, and TCRdb retains in-frame clones only, with some absent. The sample lists about 44,000 clones, about nine tenths occurring once. Findings and caveats of the study: According to an earlier analysis, most TCR beta V segments yielded productive rearrangements about 90% or about 30% of the time.

Healthy individuals who donated bone marrow served as the donors. This clonotype originated in a woman aged 40 to 55 in good health and CMV-seropositive. V gene TRBV28 combines with J gene TRBJ2-7; 13 bases are a match to TRBD2. The specimen sequenced was PBMCs. CDR3 bases: TGTGCCAGCCTACTAGCGGGAGGGAACGAGCAGTACTTC. Protein sequence: CASLLAGGNEQYF.